This TCR beta chain was recovered during a study of blood T cells in healthy people across ages (dated by TCRdb to about 2015). For the wider study: In model experiments, roughly one uniquely barcoded TCR beta cDNA molecule per two T cells was captured by template switching. Using deep sequencing normalized with unique cDNA molecular identifiers, the study measured how TCR beta repertoire diversity changes with age. Four age groups were formed from the donors: young (average roughly 16 years), middle-aged (approximately 39), aged (62) and long-lived (roughly 88). To avoid experimental bias, donors of different ages were spread randomly across the sequencing lanes. Two additional independent replicas of 1 million unique cDNA reads from the same blood draw were analyzed for two donors (one aged 18 to 30 and one aged 80 or older).

Donors were under 40 systemically healthy Caucasian individuals from Russia aged roughly 6 to 90 years. Around 9.7 milliliters of peripheral blood were collected from each donor into EDTA-treated Vacutainer tubes. Ficoll-Paque density-gradient centrifugation was used to isolate PBMCs, with at least 7 million per sample. Total RNA, at least 6 micrograms per sample, was extracted from PBMCs with Trizol reagent. For every donor, flow cytometry on a PBMC aliquot measured the percentage of naive CD45RAhigh/CD27high T cells. Turning to this clonotype: The clone's antigen remains unknown. No much larger clone is present one base from it, and per-base qualities are unavailable.

The CDR3 goes from the cysteine to the phenylalanine over 15 residues. Only the CDR3 DNA is retained, 45 bases long and in frame from the first base. V is cut back by 8 bases and J by 7 bases, with 11 bases in the junction unmatched. Libraries came from 5' RACE. Reads for this sample came from an Illumina HiSeq 2500. The second PCR ran for roughly 7 to 11 cycles and used a J-beta primer mix along with a sample-barcoded 5' primer. A template-switch 5' adaptor carrying 12 random nucleotides introduced a unique molecular identifier onto each TCR beta cDNA molecule. Each sample yielded at least 2.5 million CDR3-containing paired-end reads. First-strand cDNA was synthesized from all RNA with the Mint cDNA synthesis kit, primed by a TRBC-specific oligonucleotide. All cDNA was treated with uracil-DNA glycosylase and then went through a first 18-cycle PCR with the universal primers M1SS and BC2_uni_R. The published analysis was carried out like this. Normalization of each sample was performed by random selection of 1 million high-quality reads, each carrying a distinct molecular identifier. Instead of being binned into consensus sequences, reads with shared molecular identifiers were discarded. MiTCR, with a Q25 quality threshold and the strictest error-elimination algorithm, was used for CDR3 identification, clonotype clustering and error correction. A nonparametric unseen species model with Euler transformation was used to estimate a lower bound on total TCR beta diversity. In TCRdb, the public reads were trimmed at Q25 with fastp and aligned with MiXCR, with productive beta chains retained. Rows are combined by CDR3 protein, so each entry shows the most common genes and DNA. The V and J calls were determined by TCRdb, not by the authors. The sample table lists roughly 800,000 distinct CDR3 sequences, 58% of them with a count of one. Around 22% of the sample lies in the top ten.

The study at large found these results: Observed TCR beta diversity correlated strongly with the percentage of naive T cells measured by flow cytometry. Donor CMV infection status was unknown, potentially confounding age-related changes in expanded clonotypes. Compared with the aged group, the long-lived group had more naive CD4+ T cells, fewer expanded clones and increased TCR diversity, suggesting age selection. Since profiling was done on bulk unsorted PBMCs, naive and antigen-experienced compartments could not be conclusively compared. Observed TCR beta diversity per million T cells fell roughly linearly with age, and a significant reduction was already apparent by age approximately 41. Estimates of total diversity based on one million sequenced T cells were considered lower bounds and underestimates.

This receptor was obtained from a man aged 25-45 years in good health. The chain couples TRBV12-3 or TRBV12-4 to TRBJ2-2, with 9 bases aligning to TRBD2. Material for sequencing was blood. The DNA sequence is as follows: TGTGCCAGCCTCAGCGGGGGGCGGAGATACGGGGAGCTGTTTTTT. It specifies CASLSGGRRYGELFF.